This TCR beta chain comes out of a study of cytomegalovirus exposure and HLA in healthy donors. General study points: The majority of TCR sequences were rare, yet some public TCRs appeared in many donors. The analysis excluded some indistinguishable V segments, including TRBV6-2 and TRBV6-3. In vitro data verified a few CMV-associated chains as specific for CMV antigens. The authors assumed roughly uniform sequencing depth across donors for presence/absence analyses.

The CDR3 is made up of 16 amino acids. Germline values: CDR1 MGHRA, CDR2 YSYEKL. The ends lost 7 bases at V and 5 bases at J; junction bases unmatched: 12. It was with 60 Vbeta and 13 Jbeta primers that the PCR ran. TCRdb's table, derived via immunoSEQ multiplex PCR, lists solely in-frame clones and lacks some. The table records 190,000 or so clones, roughly 87% of them present only once. This clone came up once. The antigen is undetermined. The rearrangement joins TRBV4-1 to TRBJ1-4; 8 bases are shared with TRBD1. The sample comprised PBMCs. The sequence derives from a man in his forties or fifties in good health and CMV-seronegative. In DNA form, the CDR3 reads TGCGCCAGCACTGTCGGGCAGGGGGCGCAAAATGAAAAACTGTTTTTT. It is translated as CASTVGQGAQNEKLFF.